These 6 T cell receptor beta chains share one sample of origin, sequenced in a study of T cell responses to AZD1222 COVID-19 vaccine. The repertoire was sequenced with immunoSEQ multiplex PCR; TCRdb's copy has only in-frame clones and lacks some. The sample has about 90,000 clones; 70% to 90% are singletons. Sample: peripheral blood, taken 28 days after the second AZD1222 dose. The receptor set was obtained from an adult who received the AZD1222 COVID-19 vaccine.

The chain combines TRBV11-3 with TRBJ1-3, with a weak D call TRBD1 (5 bases). Germline V lookup: CDR1 SGHNT, CDR2 YENEEA. The length of the CDR3 is 15 residues. With 5 bases removed from V and 2 bases from J, the gap between germline ends came to 13 bases. CDR3 protein: CASSPEWGPGNTIYF. The CDR3, as DNA: TGTGCCAGCAGCCCCGAGTGGGGACCTGGAAACACCATATATTTT.

This rearrangement joins TRBV20-1 to TRBJ2-4, with D possibly matching TRBD2 (6 bases). Trimming pared 4 bases from V and 6 bases from J, leaving 13 bases between. Germline V lookup: CDR1 DFQATT, CDR2 SNEGSKA (reference sequence). This CDR3 comprises 13 residues. In DNA, the CDR3 is TGCAGTGCTATTGAAGGGACTGTAAACATTCAGTACTTC. Amino acid sequence: CSAIEGTVNIQYF.

This rearrangement joins TRBV6-5 to TRBJ2-7; possible D gene TRBD1, 5 bases. In germline, CDR1 is MNHEY, CDR2 SVGAGI. The CDR3 spans 13 residues. Trimming shortened V by 4 bases and J by 2 bases, and 9 bases separated the two germline ends. Written as DNA, the CDR3 is TGTGCCAGCAGTTCAGGGTACCCCTACGAGCAGTACTTC. Translation gives CASSSGYPYEQYF.

The CDR3 sequence is CASSNSFTEAFF. The CDR3 DNA follows: TGTGCCAGCAGTAACAGTTTCACTGAAGCTTTCTTT. The chain uses TRBV28 and TRBJ1-1; no reliable D call. This CDR3 contains 12 residues. Germline loops: CDR1 MDHEN, CDR2 SYDVKM. Trimming cost V 5 bases and J 4 bases, with 8 bases left between them.

The genes are TRBV3-1 (or the pseudogene TRBV3-2) and TRBJ1-6; D gene uncertain. V lost 0 bases and J 10 bases, leaving 13 bases between the germline ends. This CDR3 has 15 residues. CDR1 LGHDT and CDR2 YNNKEL come from the germline V gene (reference sequence). The CDR3 DNA follows: TGTGCCAGCAGCCAAGAGCCAGGTCCCAACTCACCCCTCCACTTT. As protein: CASSQEPGPNSPLHF.

This clone turned up a few times. The chain joins TRBV6-5 to TRBJ1-6; 7 nucleotides agree with TRBD1. The germline gives CDR1 MNHEY, CDR2 SVGAGI. V shed 6 bases, J shed 9 bases, and the junction held 8 bases outside the gene matches. This CDR3 is built from 14 residues. CDR3 loop: CASRITGVASPLHF. The CDR3 DNA reads TGTGCCAGCAGAATTACAGGGGTTGCTTCACCCCTCCACTTT.